This TCR beta chain is drawn from a study of T cell repertoires and Cas9 in healthy adults. Study overall: CD4 and CD8 compartments: SpCas9-reactive T cells profiled for potency, cytotoxicity, lineage. Overall study results and limits: In vitro, SpCas9-reactive Tregs were reported to curb effector T cell proliferation and function.

On this clone itself: Its specificity is unknown.

This CDR3 spans 18 amino acids. J was trimmed by 3 bases and V by 5 bases; bases with no gene match: 13. Looked up from germline, CDR1 is SGHNT and CDR2 is YENEEA. Using immunoSEQ multiplex PCR, the repertoire was profiled, and TCRdb retains in-frame clones only, with some absent. Found here are some 15,000 clones, roughly 89% of them singletons; the top ten hold approximately 1.5%. This TCR was sampled from a human donor in good health. V gene TRBV11-3 combines with J gene TRBJ2-1; TRBD2 agrees at 10 bases. Source material: Tregs (CD4+, CD25+, CD127-, CD137-, CD154-) from PBMCs; culture status not recorded. CDR3 residues: CASSPQGLAGGNYNEQFF. CDR3 bases: TGTGCCAGCAGCCCCCAGGGGTTAGCGGGGGGTAACTACAATGAGCAGTTCTTC. The full variable domain, rest sourced from reference TRBV11-3 and TRBJ2-1, is EAGVVQSPRYKIIEKKQPVAFWCNPISGHNTLYWYLQNLGQGPELLIRYENEEAVDDSQLPKDRFSAERLKGVDSTLKIQPAELGDSAVYLCASSPQGLAGGNYNEQFFGPGTRLTVL.